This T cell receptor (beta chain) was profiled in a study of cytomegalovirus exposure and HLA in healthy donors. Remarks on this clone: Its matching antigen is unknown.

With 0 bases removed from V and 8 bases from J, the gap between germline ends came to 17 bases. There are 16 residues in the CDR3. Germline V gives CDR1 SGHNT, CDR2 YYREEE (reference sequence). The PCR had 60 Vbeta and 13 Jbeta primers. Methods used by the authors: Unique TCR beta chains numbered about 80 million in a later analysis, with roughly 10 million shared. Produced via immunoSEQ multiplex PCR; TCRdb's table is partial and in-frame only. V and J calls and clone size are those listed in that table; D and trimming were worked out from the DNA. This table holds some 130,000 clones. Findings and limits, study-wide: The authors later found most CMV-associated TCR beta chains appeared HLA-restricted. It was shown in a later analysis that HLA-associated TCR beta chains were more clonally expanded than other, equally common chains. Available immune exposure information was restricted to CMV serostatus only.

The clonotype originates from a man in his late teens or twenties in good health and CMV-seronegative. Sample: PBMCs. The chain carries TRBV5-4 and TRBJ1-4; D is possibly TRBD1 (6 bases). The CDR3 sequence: CASSLEGDIENEKLFF. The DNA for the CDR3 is TGTGCCAGCAGCTTGGAAGGGGACATAGAAAACGAAAAACTGTTTTTT.